This T cell receptor (beta chain) was obtained from a study of cytomegalovirus exposure and HLA in healthy donors. The CDR3 contains 17 residues. V was clipped by 2 bases and J by 1 base; unmatched bases: 7. Germline assignment: CDR1 MNHNS and CDR2 SASEGT. The PCR ran on 60 Vbeta and 13 Jbeta primers. The method was immunoSEQ multiplex PCR; TCRdb's version includes in-frame clones alone and lacks a portion of them. The sample includes around 170,000 clones, about 72% of them seen just once. The V and J genes are TRBV6-1 and TRBJ2-1; 8 nucleotides line up with TRBD2. The TCR originated in a girl aged 5-17 years in good health and CMV-seronegative. Input material: PBMCs. CDR3 sequence (DNA): TGTGCCAGCAGTGAATGGGATAGCGGGGTATCCTACAATGAGCAGTTCTTC. Protein sequence: CASSEWDSGVSYNEQFF.